This T cell receptor (beta chain) was sequenced for a study of shared clonotypes between healthy human individuals. At the level of the study: The donors, a couple of women and a few men, were aged 18 to 49.

CDR1 and CDR2 from the germline V gene are SGHRS and YFSETQ. The CDR3 contains 15 residues. V was clipped by 4 bases and J by 8 bases, with 19 bases between them. This clone was seen once. The antigen remains unidentified. Ten immunoSEQ deep assay plates were used to sequence unsorted PBMC DNA. Only in-frame clones appear in the TCRdb table, and some are missing; sequencing was by immunoSEQ multiplex PCR. The sample records about 480,000 clones, 75% to 80% being singletons. Study-level findings and limits: It was only blood that was sampled, and tissue repertoires likely differ.

V usage is TRBV5-1 and J usage is TRBJ1-3; TRBD1 is a possible D gene (5 bases). The sequencing input was PBMCs. The TCR originated in a woman in her forties in good health. Some clones in this sample may be carry-over from other donors' samples. The CDR3, as DNA: TGCGCCAGCAGCCCTTCGACAGCCAAAGTTGACACCATATATTTT. Translation gives CASSPSTAKVDTIYF.